This T cell receptor (beta chain) comes out of a study of CD8+CD57+ T cells in acquired aplastic anemia. Study context: Recorded DNA amounts for sorted CD4+ and CD8+ cells had an average of 3.2 ug. The average read count for CD4+ cells in healthy donors was 10 million to 11 million. The study's findings and limits: It was found that more than 25 CD8+ CDR3 sequences were shared between patients and controls.

This clonotype was seen many times. Its antigen is as yet unknown. TCR beta VDJ and CDR3 profiles were obtained from a genomic DNA template. TCRdb used MiXCR to reprocess the reads, holding one entry per CDR3 protein. The sample shows just over 400,000 distinct CDR3 sequences, about two thirds of them seen only once. The receptor was derived from a human donor in good health, serving as a control. Specimen: sorted CD4+, CD8+, or CD8+CD57+ T cells (not recorded which) from PBMCs.

CDR3 residues: CASRLDSGTGGGFATNEKLFF. The DNA of the CDR3 is TGTGCCAGCAGGCTGGACTCCGGGACAGGGGGCGGTTTTGCAACTAATGAAAAACTGTTTTTT. The V and J genes are TRBV12-3 or TRBV12-4 and TRBJ1-4; 12 positions match TRBD1. The length of the CDR3 is 21 residues. V trimming: 6 bases; J trimming: 0 bases; junction bases outside the gene matches: 17.